The rows below give T cell receptor beta chains drawn from one sample of a study of T cell repertoires in cytomegalovirus infection. TCRdb analysed the reads with MiXCR anew, one entry per CDR3 protein. The sample yields 200,000 to 300,000 distinct CDR3 sequences, 9% to 15% seen once. Sequences were obtained from PBMCs. The receptors derive from a human donor in good health (CMV status not recorded). Some clones in this sample may be carry-over from other donors' samples. The conserved cysteine and the conserved F or W are not part of the CDR3 here.

v_gene: TRBV6-1; len: 11; CDR3aa: ASSTGAVTEAF
v_gene: TRBV12-3/TRBV12-4; len: 11; CDR3aa: ASSYWGAQPQH
v_gene: TRBV7-9; len: 13; CDR3aa: ASSLQARLLAAQY
v_gene: TRBV29-1; len: 12; CDR3aa: SVIPSGRPNEQF
v_gene: TRBV7-2; len: 12; CDR3aa: ASSLEDGGTPQY
v_gene: TRBV4-2; len: 12; CDR3aa: ASSPLEGNYGYT
v_gene: TRBV7-2; len: 13; CDR3aa: ASSSQLAGVETQY
v_gene: TRBV5-6; len: 14; CDR3aa: ASSLGAGTPGDTQY
v_gene: TRBV6-1; len: 11; CDR3aa: ASSDASYNEQF
v_gene: TRBV2; len: 14; CDR3aa: ASSVRGAGSTDTQY
v_gene: TRBV28; len: 14; CDR3aa: ASSQLAGGVYNEQF
v_gene: TRBV7-2; len: 13; CDR3aa: ASTENGGSSGELF
v_gene: TRBV4-3; len: 14; CDR3aa: ASSQDGGGTSYGYT
v_gene: TRBV14; len: 16; CDR3aa: ASSHGPILAGVGETQY
v_gene: TRBV28; len: 13; CDR3aa: ASSFRGLANYGYT
v_gene: TRBV7-2; len: 12; CDR3aa: ASSTPTGAPGYT
v_gene: TRBV28; len: 12; CDR3aa: ASGLPGPIYGYT
v_gene: TRBV7-2; len: 12; CDR3aa: ASSLHRGAQPQH
v_gene: TRBV19; len: 12; CDR3aa: ASSQLAAAGELF
v_gene: TRBV6-2/TRBV6-3; len: 11; CDR3aa: ASSHATNTEAF
v_gene: TRBV5-5; len: 11; CDR3aa: ASSSINKDEAF
v_gene: TRBV7-2; len: 12; CDR3aa: ASTLHGGQETQY
v_gene: TRBV18; len: 14; CDR3aa: ASSPGSLAGEETQY
v_gene: TRBV6-2/TRBV6-3; len: 14; CDR3aa: ASSYGASVRGETQY
v_gene: TRBV7-2; len: 12; CDR3aa: ASSLMGGNQPQH
v_gene: TRBV29-1; len: 14; CDR3aa: SVGMGQGISNYGYT
v_gene: TRBV7-3; len: 11; CDR3aa: ASNPLGANTQY
v_gene: TRBV20-1; len: 13; CDR3aa: SARESRGGTDEQF
v_gene: TRBV7-2; len: 11; CDR3aa: ASSNSGANVLT
v_gene: TRBV29-1; len: 12; CDR3aa: SVLGPGGQETQY
v_gene: TRBV6-1; len: 10; CDR3aa: ASSEGGYEQY
v_gene: TRBV7-2; len: 13; CDR3aa: ASSYSGGAYNEQF
v_gene: TRBV29-1; len: 11; CDR3aa: STLAASYNEQF
v_gene: TRBV7-9; len: 13; CDR3aa: ASSLRWGVDTEAF
v_gene: TRBV28; len: 12; CDR3aa: ATIGDRLNTEAF
v_gene: TRBV19; len: 13; CDR3aa: ASSLQATAYQPQH
v_gene: TRBV7-2; len: 14; CDR3aa: ASSLGPGGAQETQY
v_gene: TRBV28; len: 11; CDR3aa: ATRRKGQETQY
v_gene: TRBV7-3; len: 13; CDR3aa: ASSLHQAGDNEQF
v_gene: TRBV19; len: 13; CDR3aa: ASSTRRGASYEQY
v_gene: TRBV6-2/TRBV6-3; len: 11; CDR3aa: ASTTTGATEAF
v_gene: TRBV10-3; len: 14; CDR3aa: AISDPTSGRQETQY
v_gene: TRBV5-1; len: 14; CDR3aa: ASSRGQGANTGELF
v_gene: TRBV7-2; len: 18; CDR3aa: ASSQHVARDPRVLYNEQF
v_gene: TRBV2; len: 15; CDR3aa: ATLAGRGRVGSDEQF
v_gene: TRBV7-8; len: 13; CDR3aa: ASSPPLGRGTEAF